The 15 T cell receptor beta chains below all came from one sample that was sequenced in a study of OX40 agonist ivuxolimab in advanced cancers. The data were produced by immunoSEQ multiplex PCR, yet TCRdb's version contains in-frame clones alone and is incomplete. The sample lists some 65,000 clones, 85% occurring once. The specimen comprised CD4+ or CD8+ T cells sorted from blood, sampled in a trial of the OX40 agonist ivuxolimab. The receptors derive from an adult with an advanced solid tumor such as melanoma, head and neck, liver or kidney cancer.

V gene TRBV5-6 combines with J gene TRBJ1-1; TRBD1 agrees at 9 bases. V trimming: 4 bases; J trimming: 6 bases; junction bases outside the gene matches: 7. This CDR3 is built from 14 residues. Germline V gene sequence: CDR1 SGHDT, CDR2 YYEEEE. The CDR3 reads CASSRDRVGSEAFF. CDR3 nucleotide sequence: TGTGCCAGCAGCCGGGACAGGGTGGGGTCTGAAGCTTTCTTT.

The chain employs TRBV7-8 and TRBJ2-7; 9 nucleotides line up with TRBD2. Germline assignment: CDR1 SGHVS and CDR2 FQNEAQ. J was trimmed by 6 bases and V by 5 bases; bases with no gene match: 11. CDR3 length: 15 amino acids. The CDR3 reads CASSARLADSSEQYF. The CDR3 nucleotides read TGTGCCAGCAGCGCCCGACTAGCGGATTCTTCCGAGCAGTACTTC.

This rearrangement joins TRBV5-6 to TRBJ1-1, with D unresolved. V lost 3 bases, J lost 1 base, and 10 bases lay in between. Germline V gives CDR1 SGHDT, CDR2 YYEEEE. This CDR3 spans 14 amino acids. The CDR3, as DNA: TGTGCCAGCAGCTCTTACTCTACGAACACTGAAGCTTTCTTT. Its translation is CASSSYSTNTEAFF.

J is TRBJ2-7 and V is TRBV11-2, with 8 bases that match TRBD2. Germline loops: CDR1 SGHAT, CDR2 FQNNGV. This CDR3 has 14 residues. V lost 5 bases to trimming and J lost 5 bases; unmatched junction nucleotides: 8. The CDR3 protein is CASSPAGGRNEQYF. The CDR3 DNA sequence: TGTGCCAGCAGCCCGGCGGGCGGGAGGAACGAGCAGTACTTC. Using reference TRBV11-2 and TRBJ2-7 for the parts outside the CDR3, the full variable domain is EAGVAQSPRYKIIEKRQSVAFWCNPISGHATLYWYQQILGQGPKLLIQFQNNGVVDDSQLPKDRFSAERLKGVDSTLKIQPAKLEDSAVYLCASSPAGGRNEQYFGPGTRLTVT.

V gene TRBV28 combines with J gene TRBJ2-5, with TRBD1 matching over 11 bases. The length of the CDR3 is 15 residues. Germline V gives CDR1 MDHEN, CDR2 SYDVKM. After removal of 5 bases from V and 6 bases from J, the junction contained 8 bases not matched to a gene. CDR3 region: CASSAGTGGRKTQYF. For the CDR3, the DNA is TGTGCCAGCAGTGCCGGGACAGGGGGAAGAAAGACCCAGTACTTC.

V is TRBV18 and J is TRBJ2-7; D may match TRBD1 or TRBD2 (5 bases each). The germline gives CDR1 KGHSH, CDR2 LQKENI. CDR3 length equals 17 residues. V dropped 2 bases and J dropped 3 bases, with 20 bases sitting between them. Written as DNA, the CDR3 is TGTGCCAGCTCACCAGTCCAACACGTCCGGGACGGCTACGAGCAGTACTTC. This gives the protein CASSPVQHVRDGYEQYF. Full variable domain (remainder filled in from reference TRBV18 and TRBJ2-7): NAGVMQNPRHLVRRRGQEARLRCSPMKGHSHVYWYRQLPEEGLKFMVYLQKENIIDESGMPKERFSAEFPKEGPSILRIQQVVRGDSAAYFCASSPVQHVRDGYEQYFGPGTRLTVT.

The rearrangement links TRBV7-2 to TRBJ2-1; no clear D gene. The CDR3 is made up of 14 amino acids. The V gene lost 1 base and the J gene lost 5 bases, with 9 bases spanning the gap. Germline CDR1 and CDR2: SGHTA and FQGNSA. The CDR3 DNA follows: TGTGCCAGCAGCTTAGAAGGGCCCCACAATGAGCAGTTCTTC. Translating gives CASSLEGPHNEQFF.

The rearrangement links TRBV7-9 to TRBJ1-6, with D maybe TRBD1 (5 bases). Trimming took off 5 bases at V and 5 bases at J, with 13 bases between the two ends. The CDR3 has 15 residues. In germline, CDR1 is SEHNR, CDR2 FQNEAQ (reference sequence). CDR3 nucleotides: TGTGCCAGCAGCGCCTGGGACCAAAATAATTCACCCCTCCACTTT. Amino acids: CASSAWDQNNSPLHF.

V usage is TRBV19 and J usage is TRBJ1-1; the D is unclear. The CDR3 covers 17 residues. The ends were cut back, 3 bases at V and 0 bases at J, with 17 bases in the middle. Germline loops: CDR1 LNHDA, CDR2 SQIVND (reference sequence). CDR3 amino acids: CASSMRFRTRMNTEAFF. CDR3 nucleotide sequence: TGTGCCAGTAGTATGAGGTTCCGAACCCGAATGAACACTGAAGCTTTCTTT.

This chain joins TRBV10-1 and TRBJ1-5; a possible D gene is TRBD1 (5 bases). The CDR3 totals 13 residues. Germline values: CDR1 WNHNN, CDR2 SYGVQD (reference sequence). The germline V and J ends were trimmed by 0 bases and 6 bases, with 6 bases remaining between them. The CDR3 DNA follows: TGCGCCAGCAGTGAGTCAGGGGTTCAGCCCCAGCATTTT. Residues: CASSESGVQPQHF.

The rearrangement links TRBV27 to TRBJ2-3; D might be TRBD1 (6 bases). The CDR3 has 14 amino acids. The germline V gene has CDR1 MNHEY and CDR2 SMNVEV (reference sequence). V dropped 8 bases and J dropped 4 bases, with 16 bases sitting between them. The CDR3 bases are TGTGCCAGCCTGGACAGTAGGCTCCCAGATACGCAGTATTTT. The encoded protein is CASLDSRLPDTQYF.

This chain joins TRBV9 and TRBJ2-1, with TRBD1 identical over 7 bases. Germline values: CDR1 SGDLS, CDR2 YYNGEE. This CDR3 has 15 residues. The ends lost 0 bases at V and 4 bases at J; junction bases unmatched: 4. Written as DNA, the CDR3 is TGTGCCAGCAGCGTAGGGTCCAGGGGGTACAATGAGCAGTTCTTC. Translating it yields CASSVGSRGYNEQFF.

The rearrangement links TRBV5-4 to TRBJ1-2; 7 positions match TRBD1. Germline CDR1 and CDR2: SGHNT and YYREEE (reference sequence). The length of the CDR3 is 12 residues. V trimming: 3 bases; J trimming: 8 bases; junction bases outside the gene matches: 4. The CDR3, as DNA: TGTGCCAGCAGCTCGACAGGGTCCGGCTACACCTTC. Amino acids: CASSSTGSGYTF.

Of note for this clone: A read error may account for a junction end that differs from germline. The chain uses TRBV2 and TRBJ2-7; TRBD1 matches 7 bases. CDR3 length: 13 residues. The germline gives CDR1 SNHLY, CDR2 FYNNEI. The CDR3 DNA reads as TGTGCCAGCAACCTAGGGGGCAGGGGAAAAATTCGCTTC. Protein product: CASNLGGRGKIRF.

The chain links TRBV6-1 to TRBJ2-3; D might be TRBD1 or TRBD2, each matching 7 bases. Looked up from germline, CDR1 is MNHNS and CDR2 is SASEGT. This CDR3 spans 14 amino acids. Trimming left V 4 bases short and J 6 bases short, with 14 bases between. Here the CDR3 reads CASSARQGGDTQYF. In nucleotides, the CDR3 is TGTGCCAGCAGTGCACGACAGGGAGGGGATACGCAGTATTTT.